This TCR beta chain was captured in a study of beta chain features in type 1 diabetes. Study information: Cells sorted and examined across all samples totaled approximately 100,000,000. Study results and caveats: Still unanswered here is whether HLA type influences TCRB rearrangement. Significant though moderate, a shortening of TCRB CDR3s appeared in all four CD4+ subsets of Type 1 diabetes patients.

Reverse transcribing all isolated RNA meant expressed TCRB transcripts were sequenced. Naive, central memory and regulatory T cell samples came to a mean of around 3.5 million reads. The assay was immunoSEQ multiplex PCR, and TCRdb's table has in-frame clones only and misses some. The sample carries 250,000 to 300,000 clones, roughly 25% recorded once. Looked up from germline, CDR1 is LGHNA and CDR2 is YNFKEQ. The CDR3 sequence is 16 residues long. V was shortened by 0 bases and J by 6 bases, with 18 bases between the two germline ends. This clone was counted only a few times. The antigen is undetermined. The single heparinised draw taken from each donor contained about 100 mL of blood on average.

The origin of this receptor is a woman younger than 45 with type 1 diabetes. The sequenced sample was naive CD4+ T cells from blood. The chain carries TRBV4-2 and TRBJ2-7; TRBD2 is a possible D gene (5 bases). The CDR3 nucleotides read TGTGCCAGCAGCCAAGATCTTGGTTTTTCGGAGGCCGAGCAGTACTTC. Its protein is CASSQDLGFSEAEQYF.